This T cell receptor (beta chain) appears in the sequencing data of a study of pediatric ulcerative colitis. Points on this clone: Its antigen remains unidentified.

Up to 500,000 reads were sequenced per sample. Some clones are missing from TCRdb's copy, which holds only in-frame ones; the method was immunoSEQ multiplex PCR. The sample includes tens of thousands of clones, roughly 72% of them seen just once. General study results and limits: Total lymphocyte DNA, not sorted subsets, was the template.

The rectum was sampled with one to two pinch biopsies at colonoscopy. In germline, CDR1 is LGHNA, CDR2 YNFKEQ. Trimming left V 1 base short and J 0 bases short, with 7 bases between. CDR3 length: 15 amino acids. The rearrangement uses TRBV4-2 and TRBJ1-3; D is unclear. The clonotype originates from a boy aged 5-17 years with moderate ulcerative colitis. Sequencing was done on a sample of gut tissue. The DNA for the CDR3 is TGTGCCAGCAGCCAAGGAATAGGCTCTGGAAACACCATATATTTT. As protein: CASSQGIGSGNTIYF.